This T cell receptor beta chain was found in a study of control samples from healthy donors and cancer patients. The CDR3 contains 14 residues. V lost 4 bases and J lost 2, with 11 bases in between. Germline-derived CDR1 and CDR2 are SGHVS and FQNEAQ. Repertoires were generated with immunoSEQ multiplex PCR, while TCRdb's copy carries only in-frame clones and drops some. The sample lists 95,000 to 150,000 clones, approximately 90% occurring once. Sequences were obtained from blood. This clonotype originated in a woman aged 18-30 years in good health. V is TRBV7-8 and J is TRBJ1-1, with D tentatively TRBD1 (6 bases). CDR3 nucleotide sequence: TGTGCCAGCAGCTCTCGGACAGTAAACACTGAAGCTTTCTTT. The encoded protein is CASSSRTVNTEAFF.